Below, one T cell receptor (beta chain) is given with its context. Germline assignment: CDR1 SNHLY and CDR2 FYNNEI. The CDR3 loop spans 14 amino acids. With 6 bases removed from V and 4 bases from J, the gap between germline ends came to 16 bases. This specimen comes from a study of cytomegalovirus exposure and HLA in healthy donors. Both 60 Vbeta primers and 13 Jbeta primers went into the PCR. The method was immunoSEQ multiplex PCR; TCRdb's version includes in-frame clones alone and lacks a portion of them. Among about 95,000 clones listed, around 80% were seen once. The TCR originated in a man aged 18-30 years in good health and CMV-seropositive. J is TRBJ2-7 and V is TRBV2, with D unclear. The material sequenced was PBMCs. The CDR3 region is CASRGLSDGYEQYF. The CDR3, as DNA: TGTGCCAGCAGGGGCTTGTCCGACGGATACGAGCAGTACTTC.